A single T cell receptor beta chain is shown here with its context. Its cognate antigen is unknown. This entry is derived from a study of Ad26.COV2.S vaccination and SARS-CoV-2 variants. Sequencing was performed with immunoSEQ multiplex PCR; in TCRdb, only in-frame clones are kept and a portion is missing. The table lists about 480,000 clones, around nine tenths of them singletons. Treatment reported: some 19 received Ad26.COV2.S at low or high dose, single or two shots; about 5 received placebo; per-sample allocation not given. On day 63 after the first injection, vaccine and placebo recipients gave samples. The donor's status was that of an adult aged 18-55 years in Boston. The study, taken as a whole, reports: Researchers cautioned that TCR breadth and depth analyses may have underestimated total T cell responses.

The starting material was peripheral blood, obtained in a trial of Ad26.COV2.S vaccine versus placebo. This clonotype was sampled from a person between 18 and 65 years old who received the Ad26.COV2.S COVID-19 vaccine or a placebo.

CDR3 coding DNA: TGTGCCATCAGTGGAGGTTCAGGGAATAGGGACTATGGCTACACCTTC. Protein: CAISGGSGNRDYGYTF. The chain couples TRBV10-3 to TRBJ1-2; weak D call: TRBD1 (5 bases). The V gene lost 4 bases and the J gene lost 3 bases, with 18 bases spanning the gap. From germline, CDR1 is ENHRY and CDR2 SYGVKD. CDR3 length equals 16 residues.